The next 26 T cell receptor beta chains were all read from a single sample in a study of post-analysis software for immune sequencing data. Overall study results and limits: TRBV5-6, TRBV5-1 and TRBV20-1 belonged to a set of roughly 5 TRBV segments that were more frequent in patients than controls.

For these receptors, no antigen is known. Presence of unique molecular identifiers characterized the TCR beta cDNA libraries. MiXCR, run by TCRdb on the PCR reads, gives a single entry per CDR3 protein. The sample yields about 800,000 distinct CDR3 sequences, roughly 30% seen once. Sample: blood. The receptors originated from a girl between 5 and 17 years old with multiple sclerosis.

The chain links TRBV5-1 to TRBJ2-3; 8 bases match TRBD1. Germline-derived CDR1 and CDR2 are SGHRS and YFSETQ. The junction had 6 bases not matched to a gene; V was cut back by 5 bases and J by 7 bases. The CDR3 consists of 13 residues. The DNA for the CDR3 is TGCGCCAGCAGGGCAGGGGGCCCACATACGCAGTATTTT. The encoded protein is CASRAGGPHTQYF.

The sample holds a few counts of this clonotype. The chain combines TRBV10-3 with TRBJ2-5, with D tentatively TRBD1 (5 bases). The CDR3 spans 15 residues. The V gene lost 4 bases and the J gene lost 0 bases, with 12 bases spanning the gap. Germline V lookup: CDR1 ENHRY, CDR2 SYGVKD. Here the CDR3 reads CAISARQMYQETQYF. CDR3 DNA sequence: TGTGCCATCAGTGCTCGACAGATGTACCAAGAGACCCAGTACTTC.

CDR3 loop: CATSGSSITDTQYF. Written as DNA, the CDR3 is TGTGCCACCAGTGGGAGCTCGATCACAGATACGCAGTATTTT. The rearrangement links TRBV24-1 to TRBJ2-3; no clear D gene. Trimming cost V 5 bases and J 2 bases, with 10 bases left between them. The CDR3 totals 14 residues. Germline V gene lookup returns CDR1 KGHDR and CDR2 SFDVKD.

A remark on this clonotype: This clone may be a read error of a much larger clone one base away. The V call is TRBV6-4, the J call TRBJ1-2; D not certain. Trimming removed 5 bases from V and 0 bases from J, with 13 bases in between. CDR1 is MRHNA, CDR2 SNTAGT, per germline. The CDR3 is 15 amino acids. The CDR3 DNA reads TGTGCCAGCAGTAAGACGGGAGGGACTAACTATGGCTACACCTTC. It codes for CASSKTGGTNYGYTF.

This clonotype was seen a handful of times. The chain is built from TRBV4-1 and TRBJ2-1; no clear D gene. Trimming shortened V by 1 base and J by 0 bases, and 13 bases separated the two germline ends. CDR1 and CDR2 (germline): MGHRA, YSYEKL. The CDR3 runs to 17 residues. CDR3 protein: CASSQAVRTSSYNEQFF. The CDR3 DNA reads TGCGCCAGCAGCCAAGCTGTGCGGACGAGCTCCTACAATGAGCAGTTCTTC.

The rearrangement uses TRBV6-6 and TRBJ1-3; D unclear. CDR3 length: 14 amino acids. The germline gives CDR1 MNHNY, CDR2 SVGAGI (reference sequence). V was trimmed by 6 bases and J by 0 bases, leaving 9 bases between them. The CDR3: CASSPEGSGNTIYF. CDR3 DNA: TGTGCCAGCAGCCCAGAGGGCTCTGGAAACACCATATATTTT.

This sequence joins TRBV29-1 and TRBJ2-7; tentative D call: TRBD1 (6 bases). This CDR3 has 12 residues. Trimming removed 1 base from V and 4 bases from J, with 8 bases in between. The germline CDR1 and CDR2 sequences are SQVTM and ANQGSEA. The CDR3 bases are TGCAGCGTTGAAGGGACAGAATACGAGCAGTACTTC. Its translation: CSVEGTEYEQYF.

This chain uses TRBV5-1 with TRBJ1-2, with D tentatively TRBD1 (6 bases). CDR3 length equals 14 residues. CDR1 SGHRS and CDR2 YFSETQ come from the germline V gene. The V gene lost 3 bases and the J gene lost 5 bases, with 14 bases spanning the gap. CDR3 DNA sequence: TGCGCCAGCAGCTGGGAAGGGGGGACTTATGGCTACACCTTC. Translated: CASSWEGGTYGYTF.

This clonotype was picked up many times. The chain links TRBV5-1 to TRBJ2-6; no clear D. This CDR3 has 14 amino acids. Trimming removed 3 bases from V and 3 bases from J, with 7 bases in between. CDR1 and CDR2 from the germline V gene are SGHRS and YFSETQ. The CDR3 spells CASSSFSGANVLTF. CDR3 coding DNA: TGCGCCAGCAGCTCTTTTAGTGGGGCCAACGTCCTGACTTTC.

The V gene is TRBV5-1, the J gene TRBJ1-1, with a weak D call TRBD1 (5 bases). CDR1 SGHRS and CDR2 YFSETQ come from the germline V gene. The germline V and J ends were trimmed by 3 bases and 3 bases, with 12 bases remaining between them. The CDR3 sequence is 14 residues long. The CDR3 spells CASSWDGGDTEAFF. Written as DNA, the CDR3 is TGCGCCAGCAGCTGGGATGGGGGGGACACTGAAGCTTTCTTT.

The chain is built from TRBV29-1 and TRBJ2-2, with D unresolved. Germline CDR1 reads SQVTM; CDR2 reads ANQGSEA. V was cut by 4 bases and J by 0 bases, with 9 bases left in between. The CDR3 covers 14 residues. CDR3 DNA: TGCAGCGTTGTAGCACAACCGAACACCGGGGAGCTGTTTTTT. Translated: CSVVAQPNTGELFF.

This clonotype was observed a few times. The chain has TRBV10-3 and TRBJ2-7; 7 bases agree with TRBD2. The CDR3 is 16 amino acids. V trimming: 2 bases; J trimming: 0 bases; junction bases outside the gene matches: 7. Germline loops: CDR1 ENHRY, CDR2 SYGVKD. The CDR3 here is CAISESLAVISYEQYF. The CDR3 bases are TGTGCCATCAGTGAGAGTCTAGCGGTTATCTCCTACGAGCAGTACTTC.

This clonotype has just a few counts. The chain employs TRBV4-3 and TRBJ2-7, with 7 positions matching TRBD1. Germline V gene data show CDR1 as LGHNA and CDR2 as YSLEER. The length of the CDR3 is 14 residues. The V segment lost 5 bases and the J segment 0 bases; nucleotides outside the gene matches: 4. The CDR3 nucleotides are TGCGCCAGCAGCATACACAGGGGCTCCTACGAGCAGTACTTC. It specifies CASSIHRGSYEQYF.

The CDR3 nucleotides are TGTGCCAGCAGCTTTAGCGGGAGGTGGAACAATGAGCAGTTCTTC. Translated: CASSFSGRWNNEQFF. The rearrangement uses TRBV5-6 and TRBJ2-1, with 10 nucleotides matching TRBD2. The trim removed 2 bases at V and 5 bases at J, leaving 4 bases unmatched. CDR1 is SGHDT, CDR2 YYEEEE, per germline. The CDR3 has 15 residues.

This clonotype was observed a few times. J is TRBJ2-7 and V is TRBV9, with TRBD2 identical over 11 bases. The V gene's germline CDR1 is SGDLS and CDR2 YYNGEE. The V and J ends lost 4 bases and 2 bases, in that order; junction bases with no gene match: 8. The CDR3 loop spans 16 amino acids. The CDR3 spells CASSSLAGVPPYEQYF. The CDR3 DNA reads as TGTGCCAGCAGCTCACTAGCGGGAGTTCCCCCCTACGAGCAGTACTTC.

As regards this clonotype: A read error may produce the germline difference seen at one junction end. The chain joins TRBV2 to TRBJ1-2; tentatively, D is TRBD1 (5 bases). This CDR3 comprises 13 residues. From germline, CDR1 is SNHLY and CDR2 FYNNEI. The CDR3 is CASRTSPPWGCTF. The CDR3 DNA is TGTGCCAGCCGGACATCCCCTCCTTGGGGCTGCACCTTC.

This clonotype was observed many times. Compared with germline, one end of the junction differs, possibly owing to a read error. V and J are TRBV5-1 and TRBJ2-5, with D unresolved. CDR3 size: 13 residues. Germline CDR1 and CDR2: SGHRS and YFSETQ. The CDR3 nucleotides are TGTGCCAGCAGCTTGGGCCTAGGGGAGACCCAGTACTTC. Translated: CASSLGLGETQYF.

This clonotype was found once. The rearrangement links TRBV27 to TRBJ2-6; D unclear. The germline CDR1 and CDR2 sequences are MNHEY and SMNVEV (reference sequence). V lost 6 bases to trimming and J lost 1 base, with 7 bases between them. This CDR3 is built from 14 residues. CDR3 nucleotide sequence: TGTGCCAGCAGGATTTCTTCTGGGGCCAACGTCCTGACTTTC. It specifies CASRISSGANVLTF.

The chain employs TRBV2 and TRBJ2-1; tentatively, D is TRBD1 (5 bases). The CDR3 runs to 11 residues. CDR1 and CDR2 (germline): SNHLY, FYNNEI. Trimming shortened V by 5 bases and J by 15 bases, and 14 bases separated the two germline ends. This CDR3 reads CASSLDTPRFF. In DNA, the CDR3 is TGTGCCAGCAGTCTGGACACCCCTCGGTTCTTC.

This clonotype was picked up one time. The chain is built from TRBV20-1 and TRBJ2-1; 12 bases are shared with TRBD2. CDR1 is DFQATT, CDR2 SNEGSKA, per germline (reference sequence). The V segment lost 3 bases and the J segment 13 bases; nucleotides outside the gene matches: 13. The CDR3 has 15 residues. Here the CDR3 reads CSARGTSGLDNAQFF. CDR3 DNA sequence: TGCAGTGCTAGGGGGACTAGCGGGTTAGACAACGCCCAGTTCTTC.

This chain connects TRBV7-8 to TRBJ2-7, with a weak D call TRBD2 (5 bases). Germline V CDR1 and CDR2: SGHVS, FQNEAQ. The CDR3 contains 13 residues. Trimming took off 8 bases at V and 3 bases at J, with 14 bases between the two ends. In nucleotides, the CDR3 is TGTGCCAGCGGAAAGGGAGAGGGCTACGAGCAGTACTTC. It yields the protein CASGKGEGYEQYF.

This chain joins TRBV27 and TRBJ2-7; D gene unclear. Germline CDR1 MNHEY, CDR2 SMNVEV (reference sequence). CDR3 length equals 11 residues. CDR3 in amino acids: CATRTNYEQYF. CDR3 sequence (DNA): TGTGCGACGAGGACGAACTACGAGCAGTACTTC.

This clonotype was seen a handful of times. CDR3 in amino acids: CASSLEAGVGEQYF. In DNA, the CDR3 is TGTGCCAGCAGCTTAGAGGCGGGAGTAGGCGAGCAGTACTTC. The chain uses TRBV7-2 and TRBJ2-7; TRBD2 matches at 7 bases. Germline V lookup: CDR1 SGHTA, CDR2 FQGNSA. CDR3 length equals 14 residues. The V segment lost 1 base and the J segment 6 bases; nucleotides outside the gene matches: 6.

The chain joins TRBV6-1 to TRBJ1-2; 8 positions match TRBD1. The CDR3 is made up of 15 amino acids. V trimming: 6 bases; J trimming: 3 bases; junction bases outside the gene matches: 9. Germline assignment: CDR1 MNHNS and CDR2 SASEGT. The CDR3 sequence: CASRPGQAQYYGYTF. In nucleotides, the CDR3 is TGTGCCAGCAGGCCGGGACAGGCGCAATACTATGGCTACACCTTC.

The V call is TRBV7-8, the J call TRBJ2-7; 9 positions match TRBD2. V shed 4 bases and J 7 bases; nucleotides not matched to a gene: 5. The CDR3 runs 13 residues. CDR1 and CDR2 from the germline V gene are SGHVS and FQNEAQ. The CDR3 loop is CASSWRRGGEQYF. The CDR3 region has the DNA TGTGCCAGCAGCTGGCGGCGGGGGGGTGAGCAGTACTTC.

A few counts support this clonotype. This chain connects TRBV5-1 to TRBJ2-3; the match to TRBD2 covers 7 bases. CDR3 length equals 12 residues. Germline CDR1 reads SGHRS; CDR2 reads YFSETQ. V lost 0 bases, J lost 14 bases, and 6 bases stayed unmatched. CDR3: CASSLVGGELYF. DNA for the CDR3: TGCGCCAGCAGCTTGGTGGGGGGGGAGCTGTATTTT.